This TCR beta chain was sequenced during a study of Graves' ophthalmopathy and Graves' hyperthyroidism. Study outcomes and limitations: Blood also held most thyroid clonotypes expanded above 0.001 frequency. Distinction of ophthalmopathy from stable hyperthyroidism by a 13-signature model reached nearly 90% sensitivity and 81.08% specificity.

The germline gives CDR1 MNHNS, CDR2 SASEGT. V lost 7 bases to trimming and J lost 5 bases; unmatched junction nucleotides: 9. This CDR3 comprises 16 residues. Using RNA transcripts, the TCR beta CDR3 regions were amplified. The authors performed first-round RT-PCR with HTBI primers and then a second-round multiplex PCR. TCRdb called the multiplex PCR reads again in MiXCR, with one record for every CDR3 protein. The data show about 400,000 distinct CDR3 sequences, with 15% to 20% seen just once and 1.5% to 2% held by the top ten. In the case of this clonotype: Its antigen is unidentified.

Orbital computed tomography, thyroid ultrasound, TRAb, serum thyroxine and clinical symptoms formed the basis of diagnosis. From fresh peripheral blood, 10 ml in volume, the PBMCs were obtained. This TCR derives from a woman between 18 and 29 years old with Graves' ophthalmopathy. Sequenced sample: peripheral blood. J is TRBJ2-5 and V is TRBV6-1, with 14 nucleotides matching TRBD2. The CDR3 here is CASTPGTSGRRETQYF. CDR3 in DNA: TGTGCCAGCACCCCAGGGACTAGCGGGAGACGGGAGACCCAGTACTTC.